Each of the 16 T cell receptor beta chains below was sequenced from the same sample in a study of OX40 agonist ivuxolimab in advanced cancers. Profiling relied on immunoSEQ multiplex PCR, and the TCRdb table lists in-frame clones only, not all of them. Among 70,000 to 75,000 clones listed, about 85% were seen once. This sample comprised CD4+ or CD8+ T cells sorted from blood, obtained in a trial of the OX40 agonist ivuxolimab. The receptors originated from an adult with an advanced solid tumor such as melanoma, head and neck, liver or kidney cancer.

The CDR3 sequence: CASSMGGRTDTQYF. The CDR3 DNA reads as TGTGCCAGTAGTATGGGGGGACGCACAGATACGCAGTATTTT. This chain links TRBV19 with TRBJ2-3; D might be TRBD2 (6 bases). In germline, CDR1 is LNHDA, CDR2 SQIVND (reference sequence). The CDR3 is 14 amino acids. V lost 3 bases to trimming and J lost 1 base, with 8 bases between them.

The gene calls are TRBV28 and TRBJ2-7; a possible D gene is TRBD2 (5 bases). The germline V gene encodes CDR1 MDHEN and CDR2 SYDVKM. This CDR3 comprises 13 residues. Between the trimmed V and J ends, which lost 3 bases and 2 bases, there was a span of 8 bases. CDR3 protein: CASSFIGAYEQYF. The CDR3 DNA sequence: TGTGCCAGCAGTTTCATCGGGGCCTACGAGCAGTACTTC.

V and J are TRBV7-3 and TRBJ2-2; 8 positions agree with TRBD2. The V gene's germline CDR1 is SGHTA and CDR2 FQGTGA. The CDR3 runs 16 residues. Trimming removed 5 bases from V and 0 bases from J; junction bases left unmatched: 5. The CDR3 bases are TGTGCCAGCAGCCCGGGGGGGTTCGCGAACACCGGGGAGCTGTTTTTT. It is translated as CASSPGGFANTGELFF.

CDR3 DNA sequence: TGCAGCGTTGAAGTCGCACAGGGGGCGCGAGAAAAACTGTTTTTT. Encoded protein: CSVEVAQGAREKLFF. This chain uses TRBV29-1 with TRBJ1-4; TRBD1 matches at 9 bases. The CDR3 spans 15 residues. V shed 1 base, J shed 8 bases, and the junction held 8 bases outside the gene matches. The germline V gene has CDR1 SQVTM and CDR2 ANQGSEA.

The J gene is TRBJ1-5, the V gene TRBV25-1; tentative D call: TRBD1 (5 bases). V was clipped by 11 bases and J by 5 bases, with 13 bases between them. Germline V lookup: CDR1 MGHDK, CDR2 SYGVNS. CDR3 size: 12 residues. This chain's CDR3 is CAAGGIYQPQHF. In DNA, the CDR3 is TGTGCCGCCGGGGGAATTTATCAGCCCCAGCATTTT.

This clone has a handful of counts. V gene TRBV28 combines with J gene TRBJ1-1; unclear D gene. The V end lost 6 bases, the J end lost 4 bases, and 15 bases lay between the germline ends. From germline, CDR1 is MDHEN and CDR2 SYDVKM. The CDR3 totals 14 residues. CDR3 residues: CASRLGRPGTEAFF. The CDR3 DNA sequence: TGTGCCAGCAGACTGGGCAGGCCGGGCACTGAAGCTTTCTTT.

The J gene is TRBJ2-1, the V gene TRBV28; 10 nucleotides match TRBD2. Germline trimming cut 7 bases from V and 7 bases from J; bases unmatched to any gene: 25. Germline CDR1 MDHEN, CDR2 SYDVKM. The CDR3 totals 20 residues. The CDR3 loop is CASTKGRFWRTGTSDNEQFF. The CDR3 nucleotides are TGTGCCAGCACTAAAGGGAGGTTTTGGAGAACCGGGACTAGCGATAATGAGCAGTTCTTC. Based on the CDR3 plus reference TRBV28 and TRBJ2-1, the full variable domain is DVKVTQSSRYLVKRTGEKVFLECVQDMDHENMFWYRQDPGLGLRLIYFSYDVKMKEKGDIPEGYSVSREKKERFSLILESASTNQTSMYLCASTKGRFWRTGTSDNEQFFGPGTRLTVL.

The rearrangement uses TRBV2 and TRBJ2-5, with no clear D. CDR3 length: 11 residues. Between the trimmed V and J ends, which lost 9 bases and 5 bases, there was a span of 10 bases. Germline CDR1 is SNHLY and CDR2 is FYNNEI. The CDR3: CASELGETQYF. In nucleotides, the CDR3 is TGTGCCAGTGAGTTGGGGGAGACCCAGTACTTC.

The chain joins TRBV6-1 to TRBJ1-2; maybe TRBD1 (6 bases). V lost 6 bases, J lost 3 bases, and 14 bases lay in between. Germline lookup yields CDR1 MNHNS and CDR2 SASEGT. This CDR3 has 14 residues. CDR3 nucleotides: TGTGCCAGCAGGCCAAACAGGGACGACTATGGCTACACCTTC. It encodes CASRPNRDDYGYTF.

This clone was seen only once. The chain carries TRBV11-3 and TRBJ1-1; D is unresolved. V lost 1 base and J lost 3, with 6 bases in between. This CDR3 comprises 13 residues. Germline V gene lookup returns CDR1 SGHNT and CDR2 YENEEA. In DNA form, the CDR3 reads TGTGCCAGCAGCTTAGTGGGCGACACTGAAGCTTTCTTT. This codes for CASSLVGDTEAFF.

The V gene is TRBV30, the J gene TRBJ1-3, with no clear D. Trimming cost V 4 bases and J 2 bases, with 3 bases left between them. The CDR3 is 11 amino acids. Germline CDR1 is GTSNPN and CDR2 is SVGIG (reference sequence). The CDR3 DNA follows: TGTGCCTGGACTGCTGGAAACACCATATATTTT. As protein: CAWTAGNTIYF.

The chain has TRBV18 and TRBJ2-5; the D gene is possibly TRBD1 (6 bases). Germline V gives CDR1 KGHSH, CDR2 LQKENI. The germline V and J ends were trimmed by 6 bases and 4 bases, with 15 bases remaining between them. The CDR3 length is 14 residues. CDR3 DNA: TGTGCCAGCTCCCAACAGGGTGGCTCAGAGACCCAGTACTTC. It codes for CASSQQGGSETQYF.

This rearrangement joins TRBV21-1 to TRBJ1-1; whether TRBD1, the table's D call, matches the DNA was not checked. TRBV21-1 is an annotated pseudogene. The CDR3 loop spans 15 amino acids. CDR3 in amino acids: CASSGDRDGETEAFF. In DNA form, the CDR3 reads TGTGCCAGCAGCGGAGACAGGGATGGGGAAACTGAAGCTTTCTTT.

This rearrangement joins TRBV15 to TRBJ2-5, with TRBD2 matching over 7 bases. The J segment lost 2 bases and the V segment lost 1 base, leaving 10 bases of the junction unmatched. CDR1 is LNHNV, CDR2 YYDKDF, per germline (reference sequence). The CDR3 sequence is 17 residues long. Here the CDR3 reads CATSRGRLATTQETQYF. The CDR3 DNA reads TGTGCCACCAGCAGAGGCCGACTAGCCACAACTCAAGAGACCCAGTACTTC.

The rearrangement joins TRBV9 to TRBJ1-6; D might be TRBD1 (6 bases). The germline V and J ends were trimmed by 4 bases and 4 bases, with 15 bases remaining between them. From germline, CDR1 is SGDLS and CDR2 YYNGEE. The CDR3 sequence is 16 residues long. The CDR3 reads CASSKRPGAYNSPLHF. In DNA form, the CDR3 reads TGTGCCAGCAGCAAGCGACCGGGGGCATATAATTCACCCCTCCACTTT.

This sequence joins TRBV5-5 and TRBJ1-4; 9 positions agree with TRBD1. The germline gives CDR1 SGHKS, CDR2 YYEKEE (reference sequence). This CDR3 is built from 15 residues. Trimming at V came to 3 bases and at J to 2 bases, leaving 2 bases not matched to a gene. Here the CDR3 DNA reads TGTGCCAGCAGCTGGACAGGGGATACTAATGAAAAACTGTTTTTT. Translation gives CASSWTGDTNEKLFF.